The table lists the clone carrying this T cell receptor beta chain with a few counts. As yet, its antigen is unknown. Here immunoSEQ multiplex PCR was the method, and the copy in TCRdb shows in-frame clones only, minus some. The sample includes about 50,000 clones, about 57% of them seen just once. The data stem from a study of cytotoxic CD8 clonotypes in ibrutinib-treated CLL. General study results and limits: Patients showed higher baseline clonality than age-matched healthy donors, and it tracked circulating CD8+ T-cell counts.

J gave up 4 bases and V 5 bases, and 5 bases lay outside the gene matches. Germline CDR1 is SGHRS and CDR2 is YFSETQ. The CDR3 is made up of 13 amino acids. V gene TRBV5-1 combines with J gene TRBJ2-5, with 7 bases fitting TRBD1. The sequencing here drew on PBMCs, taken after 24 months of ibrutinib treatment. This clonotype was sampled from a human donor with chronic lymphocytic leukemia. CDR3 amino acids: CASRPDRVETQYF. The CDR3 nucleotides read TGCGCCAGCAGACCTGACAGGGTAGAGACCCAGTACTTC.